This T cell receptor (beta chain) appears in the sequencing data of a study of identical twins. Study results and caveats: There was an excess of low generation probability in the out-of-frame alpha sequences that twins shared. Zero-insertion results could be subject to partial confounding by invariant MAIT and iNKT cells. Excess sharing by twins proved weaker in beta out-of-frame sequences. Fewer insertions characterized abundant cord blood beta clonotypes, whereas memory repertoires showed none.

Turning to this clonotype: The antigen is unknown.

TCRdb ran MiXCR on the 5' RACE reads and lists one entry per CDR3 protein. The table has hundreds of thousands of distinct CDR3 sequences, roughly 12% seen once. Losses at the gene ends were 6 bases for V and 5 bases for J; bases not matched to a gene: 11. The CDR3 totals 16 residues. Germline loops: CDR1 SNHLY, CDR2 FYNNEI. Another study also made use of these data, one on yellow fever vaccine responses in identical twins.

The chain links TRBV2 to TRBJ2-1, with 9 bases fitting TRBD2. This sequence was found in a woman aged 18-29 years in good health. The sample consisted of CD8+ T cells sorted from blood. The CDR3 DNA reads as TGTGCCAGCAGGCCCTTAGCGGGAGTCGTGGACAATGAGCAGTTCTTC. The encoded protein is CASRPLAGVVDNEQFF.